This T cell receptor beta chain was captured in a study of control samples from healthy donors and cancer patients. The protocol was immunoSEQ multiplex PCR, while the TCRdb copy is restricted to in-frame clones and leaves out a portion. The sample comprises about 180,000 clones, roughly nine tenths of which are singletons, and around 1.4% rests with the top ten. The source is a young man in good health. Sequencing was done on a sample of blood.

The CDR3 sequence: CASSLEKGSYGYTF. In DNA form, the CDR3 reads TGCGCCAGCAGCTTGGAAAAGGGAAGCTATGGCTACACCTTC. This chain uses TRBV5-1 with TRBJ1-2; D remains ambiguous. The CDR3 runs 14 residues. Trimming pared 0 bases from V and 4 bases from J, leaving 10 bases between. CDR1 and CDR2 from the germline V gene are SGHRS and YFSETQ.